This T cell receptor beta chain was captured by sequencing in a study of cytotoxic CD8 clonotypes in ibrutinib-treated CLL. For the study at large: On average, 94,082 productive rearrangements and more than 200,000 productive templates per sample. Whole-study results and caveats: The study sampled sustained-remission and progressing patients at different times.

Worth noting for this clone: Antigen unknown.

Depths of 1 in 200,000 to 1 in 1 million T cells were the sequencing target. TCRdb keeps only in-frame clones here, not all; method: immunoSEQ multiplex PCR. The table includes 110,000 to 150,000 clones, 76% detected once. CDR1 and CDR2 (germline): SGHTA, FQGNSA. The V segment lost 4 bases and the J segment 9 bases; nucleotides outside the gene matches: 6. CDR3 length: 14 residues. The TCR was taken from a human donor with chronic lymphocytic leukemia. J is TRBJ2-6 and V is TRBV7-2, with TRBD1 matching over 7 bases. The sequencing here drew on PBMCs, taken after 24 months of ibrutinib treatment. The chain's CDR3 is CASSSQQGSNVLTF. CDR3 nucleotide sequence: TGTGCCAGCAGCTCCCAACAGGGGAGCAACGTCCTGACTTTC.